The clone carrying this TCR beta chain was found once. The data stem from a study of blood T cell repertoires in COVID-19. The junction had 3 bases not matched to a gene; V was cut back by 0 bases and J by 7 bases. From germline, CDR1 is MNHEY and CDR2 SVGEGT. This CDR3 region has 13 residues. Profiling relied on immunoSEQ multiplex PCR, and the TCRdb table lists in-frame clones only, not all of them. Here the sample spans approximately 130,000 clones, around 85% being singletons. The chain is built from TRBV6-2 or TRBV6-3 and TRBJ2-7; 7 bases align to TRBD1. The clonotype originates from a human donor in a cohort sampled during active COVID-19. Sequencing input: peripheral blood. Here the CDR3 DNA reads TGTGCCAGCAGTTACTCGACAGGGCAAGAGCAGTACTTC. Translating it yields CASSYSTGQEQYF.